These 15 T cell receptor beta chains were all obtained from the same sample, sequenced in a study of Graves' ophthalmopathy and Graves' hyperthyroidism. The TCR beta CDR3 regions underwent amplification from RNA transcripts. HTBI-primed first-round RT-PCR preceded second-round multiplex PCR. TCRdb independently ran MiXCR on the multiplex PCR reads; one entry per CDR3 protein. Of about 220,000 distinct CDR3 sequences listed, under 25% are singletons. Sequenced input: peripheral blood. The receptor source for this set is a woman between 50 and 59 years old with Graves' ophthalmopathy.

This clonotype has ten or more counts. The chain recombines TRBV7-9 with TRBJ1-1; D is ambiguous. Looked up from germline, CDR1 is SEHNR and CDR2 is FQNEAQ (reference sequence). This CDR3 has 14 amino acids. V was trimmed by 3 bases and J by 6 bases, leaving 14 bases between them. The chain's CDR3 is CASSFDFRGSEAFF. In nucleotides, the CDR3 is TGTGCCAGCAGCTTTGATTTTCGGGGTTCTGAAGCTTTCTTT. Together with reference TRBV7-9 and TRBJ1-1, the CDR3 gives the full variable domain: DTGVSQNPRHKITKRGQNVTFRCDPISEHNRLYWYRQTLGQGPEFLTYFQNEAQLEKSRLLSDRFSAERPKGSFSTLEIQRTEQGDSAMYLCASSFDFRGSEAFFGQGTRLTVV.

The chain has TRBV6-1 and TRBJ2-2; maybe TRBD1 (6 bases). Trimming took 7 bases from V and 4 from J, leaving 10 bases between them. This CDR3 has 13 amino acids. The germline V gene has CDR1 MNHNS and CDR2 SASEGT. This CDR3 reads CASNQGTTGELFF. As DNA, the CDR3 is TGTGCCAGCAACCAGGGGACCACCGGGGAGCTGTTTTTT.

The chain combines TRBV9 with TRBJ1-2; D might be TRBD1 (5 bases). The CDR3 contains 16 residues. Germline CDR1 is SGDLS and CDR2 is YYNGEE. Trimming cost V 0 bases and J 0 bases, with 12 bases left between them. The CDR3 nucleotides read TGTGCCAGCAGCGTAGGGCAGGGAGTTGCTAACTATGGCTACACCTTC. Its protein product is CASSVGQGVANYGYTF.

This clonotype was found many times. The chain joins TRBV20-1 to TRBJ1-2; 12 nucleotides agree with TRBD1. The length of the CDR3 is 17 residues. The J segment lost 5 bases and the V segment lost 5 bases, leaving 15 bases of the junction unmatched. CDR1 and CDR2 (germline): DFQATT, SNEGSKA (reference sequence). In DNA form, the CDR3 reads TGCAGTGCTGGGAGGGGGACAGGGGGCGCGGACCTTTATGGCTACACCTTC. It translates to CSAGRGTGGADLYGYTF.

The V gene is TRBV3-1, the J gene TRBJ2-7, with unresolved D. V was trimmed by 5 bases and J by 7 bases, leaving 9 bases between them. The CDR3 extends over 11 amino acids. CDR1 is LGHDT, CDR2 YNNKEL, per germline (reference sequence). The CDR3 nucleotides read TGTGCCAGCAGCTACTTGAGGGAGCAGTACTTC. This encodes CASSYLREQYF.

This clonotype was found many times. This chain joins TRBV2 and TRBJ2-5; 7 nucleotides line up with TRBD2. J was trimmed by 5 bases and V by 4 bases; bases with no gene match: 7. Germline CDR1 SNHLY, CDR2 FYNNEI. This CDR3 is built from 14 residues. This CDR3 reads CASSVAGEGETQYF. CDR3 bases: TGTGCCAGCAGTGTCGCGGGGGAGGGGGAGACCCAGTACTTC.

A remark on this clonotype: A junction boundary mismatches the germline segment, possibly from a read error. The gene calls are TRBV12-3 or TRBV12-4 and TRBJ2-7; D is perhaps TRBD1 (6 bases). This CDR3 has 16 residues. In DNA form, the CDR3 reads TGTGCCAGCAGTTCGGGACAAGTGGACCCCCCCTACGAGCAGTCCTTC. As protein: CASSSGQVDPPYEQSF.

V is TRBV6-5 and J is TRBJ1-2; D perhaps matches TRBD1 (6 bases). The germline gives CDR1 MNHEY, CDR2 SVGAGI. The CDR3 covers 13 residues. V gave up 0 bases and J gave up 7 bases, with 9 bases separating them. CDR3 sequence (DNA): TGTGCCAGCAGTTACTCACAGGGTTCTGGCTACACCTTC. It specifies CASSYSQGSGYTF.

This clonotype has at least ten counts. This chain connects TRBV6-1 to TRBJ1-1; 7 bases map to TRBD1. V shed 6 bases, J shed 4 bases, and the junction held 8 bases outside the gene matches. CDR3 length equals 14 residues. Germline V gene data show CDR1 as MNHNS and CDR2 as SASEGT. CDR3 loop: CASRAGGTGTEAFF. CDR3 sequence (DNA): TGTGCCAGCAGAGCAGGGGGTACGGGCACTGAAGCTTTCTTT.

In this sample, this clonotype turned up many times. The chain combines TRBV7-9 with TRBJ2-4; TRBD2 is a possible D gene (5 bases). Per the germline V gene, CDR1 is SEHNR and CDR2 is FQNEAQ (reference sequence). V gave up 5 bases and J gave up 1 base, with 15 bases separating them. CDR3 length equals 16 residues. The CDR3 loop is CASSLREIGAKNIQYF. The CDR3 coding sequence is TGTGCCAGCAGCCTACGGGAAATTGGGGCCAAAAACATTCAGTACTTC.

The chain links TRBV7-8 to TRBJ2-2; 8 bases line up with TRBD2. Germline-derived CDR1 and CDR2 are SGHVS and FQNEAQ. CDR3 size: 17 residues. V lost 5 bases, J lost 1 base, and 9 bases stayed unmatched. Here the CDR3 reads CASSANLAGLNTGELFF. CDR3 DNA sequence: TGTGCCAGCAGCGCCAATCTAGCGGGCCTGAACACCGGGGAGCTGTTTTTT.

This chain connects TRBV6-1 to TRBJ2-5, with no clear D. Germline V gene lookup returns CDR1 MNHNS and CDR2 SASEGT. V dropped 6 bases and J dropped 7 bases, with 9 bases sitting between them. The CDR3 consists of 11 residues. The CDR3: CASRLSGTQYF. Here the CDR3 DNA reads TGTGCCAGCAGGCTGAGTGGGACCCAGTACTTC.

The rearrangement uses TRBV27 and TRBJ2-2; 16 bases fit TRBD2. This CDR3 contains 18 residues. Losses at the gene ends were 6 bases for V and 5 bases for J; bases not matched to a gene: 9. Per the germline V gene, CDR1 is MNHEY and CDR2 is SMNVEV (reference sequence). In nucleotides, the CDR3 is TGTGCCAGCAGCACGGGACTAGCGGGGGGGCCGAGAACCGGGGAGCTGTTTTTT. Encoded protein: CASSTGLAGGPRTGELFF.

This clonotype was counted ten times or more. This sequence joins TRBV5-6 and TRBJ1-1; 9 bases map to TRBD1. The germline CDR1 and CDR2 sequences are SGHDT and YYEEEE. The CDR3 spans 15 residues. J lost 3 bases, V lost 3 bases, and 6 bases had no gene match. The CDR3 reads CASSYRGRWDTEAFF. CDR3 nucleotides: TGTGCCAGCAGCTACAGGGGGCGTTGGGACACTGAAGCTTTCTTT.

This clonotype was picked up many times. The CDR3 reads CASSYSRMGRRGSYEQYF. In DNA form, the CDR3 reads TGTGCCAGCAGTTACTCGAGGATGGGAAGACGGGGCTCCTACGAGCAGTACTTC. The gene calls are TRBV6-5 and TRBJ2-7, with D tentatively TRBD2 (5 bases). The germline V gene encodes CDR1 MNHEY and CDR2 SVGAGI. V lost 0 bases and J lost 0, with 18 bases in between. This CDR3 spans 18 amino acids.